These 21 T cell receptor beta chains were all obtained from the same sample, sequenced in a study of T cells expressing NK-cell markers. After re-calling the 5' RACE reads, TCRdb lists one entry per CDR3 protein, DNA absent. Its table records hundreds of thousands of distinct CDR3 sequences. Sequenced sample: blood T cells: a sorted CD56 or NKG2C T cell subset, CD4+ or CD8+ T cells, or bulk PBMC T cells (not recorded which). The receptors were gathered from a woman aged 18-70 years in good health.

This chain links TRBV20-1 with TRBJ1-3. Germline lookup yields CDR1 DFQATT and CDR2 SNEGSKA (reference sequence). This CDR3 region has 13 residues. This chain's CDR3 is CSVKPSPGNTIYF.

The chain links TRBV4-3 to TRBJ2-6; TCRdb's D gene call, TRBD1, goes unchecked for lack of DNA. Germline CDR1 reads LGHNA; CDR2 reads YSLEER. The length of the CDR3 is 19 residues. CDR3 sequence: CASSQELVGVYSGANVLTF.

The CDR3 is CASSMTSGSSYEQYF. The chain recombines TRBV19 with TRBJ2-7. In germline, CDR1 is LNHDA, CDR2 SQIVND (reference sequence). The CDR3 is 15 amino acids.

This rearrangement joins TRBV6-2 or TRBV6-3 to TRBJ1-6. CDR1 is MNHEY and CDR2 is SVGEGT in the germline V gene. This CDR3 is built from 11 residues. This CDR3 reads CASSYGAPLHF.

This CDR3 is CASSLFHPSGSWDTQYF. This chain connects TRBV11-2 to TRBJ2-3; TCRdb returns TRBD2, unconfirmable since there is no DNA. The V gene's germline CDR1 is SGHAT and CDR2 FQNNGV. The CDR3 is 17 residues long.

The rearrangement uses TRBV29-1 and TRBJ2-2; there is no DNA to check the TCRdb D call of TRBD1. CDR1 and CDR2 from the germline V gene are SQVTM and ANQGSEA. The CDR3 extends over 13 amino acids. This CDR3 reads CSAGTSNTGELFF.

The chain has TRBV9 and TRBJ2-3; there is no DNA to check the TCRdb D call of TRBD1. Germline CDR1 is SGDLS and CDR2 is YYNGEE. The CDR3 is 18 amino acids. The CDR3 reads CASSVDGGKATSTDTQYF.

The chain links TRBV18 to TRBJ1-1; TCRdb's assignment of TRBD1 cannot be checked, as there is no DNA. CDR3 size: 16 residues. The V gene's germline CDR1 is KGHSH and CDR2 LQKENI. The chain's CDR3 is CASSTGTQDMNTEAFF.

This rearrangement joins TRBV20-1 to TRBJ2-3; checking the TCRdb D call of TRBD2 is not possible without DNA. The germline V gene encodes CDR1 DFQATT and CDR2 SNEGSKA (reference sequence). The CDR3 has 15 residues. Here the CDR3 reads CSAPQPGLAGATQYF.

CDR3 region: CSASARGSGNTIYF. The gene calls are TRBV20-1 and TRBJ1-3. Looked up from germline, CDR1 is DFQATT and CDR2 is SNEGSKA (reference sequence). There are 14 residues in the CDR3.

This chain joins TRBV7-9 and TRBJ1-4; TCRdb returns TRBD1, unconfirmable since there is no DNA. Germline V gene lookup returns CDR1 SEHNR and CDR2 FQNEAQ (reference sequence). This CDR3 spans 17 amino acids. CDR3 in amino acids: CASSLVYSGQGGEKLFF.

The rearrangement joins TRBV6-1 to TRBJ2-1. CDR1 MNHNS and CDR2 SASEGT come from the germline V gene. This CDR3 spans 13 amino acids. CDR3: CASSGPLNNEQFF.

CDR3 amino acids: CASSYPHKTSYEQYF. The chain is built from TRBV6-2 or TRBV6-3 and TRBJ2-7. Germline assignment: CDR1 MNHEY and CDR2 SVGEGT. The CDR3 covers 15 residues.

The genes are TRBV6-1 and TRBJ2-7; checking the TCRdb D call of TRBD1 is not possible without DNA. The CDR3 totals 16 residues. The germline V gene encodes CDR1 MNHNS and CDR2 SASEGT. The CDR3 is CASRHPRAGFLDEQYF.

The CDR3 loop is CASSIPRPVYTGELFF. The chain links TRBV19 to TRBJ2-2; TCRdb indicates TRBD2, and absent DNA this call remains unverified. The V gene's germline CDR1 is LNHDA and CDR2 SQIVND (reference sequence). The CDR3 runs to 16 residues.

The rearrangement joins TRBV7-3 to TRBJ2-7; TCRdb calls TRBD2, which cannot be checked without DNA. Germline CDR1 and CDR2: SGHTA and FQGTGA. The CDR3 has 16 residues. CDR3 loop: CASSPGLAGGINEQYF.

The CDR3 here is CASSISGTSGETQYF. The V call is TRBV19, the J call TRBJ2-5; lacking DNA, the TRBD2 call made by TCRdb goes unchecked. Germline V gives CDR1 LNHDA, CDR2 SQIVND (reference sequence). This CDR3 region has 15 residues.

CDR3 region: CASSYFGSGANVLTF. The gene calls are TRBV6-2 or TRBV6-3 and TRBJ2-6. This CDR3 contains 15 residues. CDR1 and CDR2 from the germline V gene are MNHEY and SVGEGT.

J is TRBJ2-5 and V is TRBV29-1; there is no DNA to check the TCRdb D call of TRBD1. Germline V CDR1 and CDR2: SQVTM, ANQGSEA. CDR3 length equals 19 residues. This CDR3 reads CSVEDMGQGTLEPQETQYF.

This rearrangement joins TRBV4-3 to TRBJ2-7; TCRdb lists TRBD2, though no DNA is available to test this call. CDR1 and CDR2 (germline): LGHNA, YSLEER. CDR3 size: 16 residues. The CDR3 spells CASSQAGGRGYYEQYF.

The chain joins TRBV28 to TRBJ2-7; TCRdb's D call, TRBD1, is unchecked because there is no DNA. Germline V CDR1 and CDR2: MDHEN, SYDVKM. The CDR3 is 13 residues long. This CDR3 is CASSLWDRGEQYF.